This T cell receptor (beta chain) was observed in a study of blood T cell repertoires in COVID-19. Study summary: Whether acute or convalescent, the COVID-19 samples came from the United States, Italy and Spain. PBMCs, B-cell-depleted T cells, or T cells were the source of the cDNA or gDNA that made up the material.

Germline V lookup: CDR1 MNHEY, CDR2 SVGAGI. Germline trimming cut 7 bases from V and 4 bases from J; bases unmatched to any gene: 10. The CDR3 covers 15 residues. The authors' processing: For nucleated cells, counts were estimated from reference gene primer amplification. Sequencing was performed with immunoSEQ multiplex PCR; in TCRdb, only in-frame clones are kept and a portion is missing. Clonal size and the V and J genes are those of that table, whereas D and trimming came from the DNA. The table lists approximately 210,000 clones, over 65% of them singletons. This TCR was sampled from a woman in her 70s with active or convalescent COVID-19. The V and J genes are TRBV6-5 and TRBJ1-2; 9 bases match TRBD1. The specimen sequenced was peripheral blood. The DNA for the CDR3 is TGTGCCAGCAACGAGATACAGGGGGCCGGCTATGGCTACACCTTC. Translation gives CASNEIQGAGYGYTF.